The present TCR beta chain was sequenced within a study of cytomegalovirus exposure and HLA in healthy donors. Findings and limits, study-wide: Later analysis suggested most CMV-associated TCR beta chains were HLA-restricted.

The PCR had 60 Vbeta and 13 Jbeta primers. Sequencing was performed with immunoSEQ multiplex PCR; in TCRdb, only in-frame clones are kept and a portion is missing. The sample contains around 120,000 clones, about four fifths of which appear only once. Germline V gives CDR1 MGHDK, CDR2 SYGVNS. The CDR3 consists of 16 residues. The V end was cut by 1 base, the J end by 3 bases, with 10 bases between. A note on this clone: Its antigen remains unknown.

The J gene is TRBJ1-6, the V gene TRBV25-1, with unresolved D. Source material: PBMCs. The clonotype originates from a woman between 35 and 50 years old in good health and CMV-seronegative. The CDR3 region has the DNA TGTGCCAGCAGTGAATCTACAGCTGTCTATAATTCACCCCTCCACTTT. This translates into CASSESTAVYNSPLHF. Full variable domain (rest looked up from reference TRBV25-1 and TRBJ1-6): EADIYQTPRYLVIGTGKKITLECSQTMGHDKMYWYQQDPGMELHLIHYSYGVNSTEKGDLSSESTVSRIRTEHFPLTLESARPSHTSQYLCASSESTAVYNSPLHFGNGTRLTVT.